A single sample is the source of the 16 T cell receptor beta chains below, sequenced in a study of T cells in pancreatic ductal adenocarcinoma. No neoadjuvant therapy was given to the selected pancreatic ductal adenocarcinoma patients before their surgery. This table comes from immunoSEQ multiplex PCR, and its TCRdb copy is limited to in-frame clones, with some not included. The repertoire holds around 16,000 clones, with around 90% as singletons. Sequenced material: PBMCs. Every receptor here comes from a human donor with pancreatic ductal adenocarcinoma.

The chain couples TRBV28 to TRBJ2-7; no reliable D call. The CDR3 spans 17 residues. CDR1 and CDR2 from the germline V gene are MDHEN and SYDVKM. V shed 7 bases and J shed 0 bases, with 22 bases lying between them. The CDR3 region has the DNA TGTGCCAGCATTGGACGAAGGAGCCGGGTTAGCTCCTACGAGCAGTACTTC. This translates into CASIGRRSRVSSYEQYF.

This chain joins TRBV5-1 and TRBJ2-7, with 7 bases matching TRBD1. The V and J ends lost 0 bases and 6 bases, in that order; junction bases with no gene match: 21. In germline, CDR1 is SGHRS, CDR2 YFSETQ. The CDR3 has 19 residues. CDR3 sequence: CASSLARAGEGAHSFEQYF. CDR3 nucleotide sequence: TGCGCCAGCAGCTTGGCCAGGGCGGGCGAGGGGGCGCATTCATTCGAGCAGTACTTC. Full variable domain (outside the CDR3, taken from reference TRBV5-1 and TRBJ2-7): KAGVTQTPRYLIKTRGQQVTLSCSPISGHRSVSWYQQTPGQGLQFLFEYFSETQRNKGNFPGRFSGRQFSNSRSEMNVSTLELGDSALYLCASSLARAGEGAHSFEQYFGPGTRLTVT.

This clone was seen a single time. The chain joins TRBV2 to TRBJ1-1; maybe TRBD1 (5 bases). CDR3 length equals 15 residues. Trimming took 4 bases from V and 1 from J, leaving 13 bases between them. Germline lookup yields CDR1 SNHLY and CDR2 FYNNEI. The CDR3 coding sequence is TGTGCCAGCAGTGGGCTCGCCGGGACGAACACTGAAGCTTTCTTT. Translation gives CASSGLAGTNTEAFF.

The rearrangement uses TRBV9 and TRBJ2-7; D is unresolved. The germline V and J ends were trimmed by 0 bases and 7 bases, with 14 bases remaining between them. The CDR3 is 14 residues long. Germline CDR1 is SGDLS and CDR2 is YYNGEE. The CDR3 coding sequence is TGTGCCAGCAGCGTAGACGACGGACGGGCTGAGCAGTACTTC. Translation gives CASSVDDGRAEQYF. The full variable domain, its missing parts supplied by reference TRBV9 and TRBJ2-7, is DSGVTQTPKHLITATGQRVTLRCSPRSGDLSVYWYQQSLDQGLQFLIQYYNGEERAKGNILERFSAQQFPDLHSELNLSSLELGDSALYFCASSVDDGRAEQYFGPGTRLTVT.

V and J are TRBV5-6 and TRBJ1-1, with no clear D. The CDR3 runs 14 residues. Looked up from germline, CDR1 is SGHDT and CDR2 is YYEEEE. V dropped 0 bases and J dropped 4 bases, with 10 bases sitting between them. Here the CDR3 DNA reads TGTGCCAGCAGCTTGGGGAACCTGGGCACTGAAGCTTTCTTT. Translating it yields CASSLGNLGTEAFF.

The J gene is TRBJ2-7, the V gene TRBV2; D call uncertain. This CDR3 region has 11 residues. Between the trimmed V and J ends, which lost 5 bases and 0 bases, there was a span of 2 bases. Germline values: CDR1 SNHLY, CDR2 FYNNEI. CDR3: CASSPSYEQYF. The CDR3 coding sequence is TGTGCCAGCAGTCCCTCCTACGAGCAGTACTTC.

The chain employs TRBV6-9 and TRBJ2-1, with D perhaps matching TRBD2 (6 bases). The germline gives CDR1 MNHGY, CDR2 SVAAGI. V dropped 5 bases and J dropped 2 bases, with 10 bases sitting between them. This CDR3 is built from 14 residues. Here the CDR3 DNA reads TGTGCCAGCAGTACCGGGGGTCCCTACAATGAGCAGTTCTTC. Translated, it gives CASSTGGPYNEQFF.

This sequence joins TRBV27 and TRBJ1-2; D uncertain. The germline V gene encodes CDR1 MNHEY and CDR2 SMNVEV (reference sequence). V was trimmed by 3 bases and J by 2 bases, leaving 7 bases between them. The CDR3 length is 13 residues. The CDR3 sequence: CASSFNGNYGYTF. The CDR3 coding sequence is TGTGCCAGCAGTTTTAACGGCAACTATGGCTACACCTTC.

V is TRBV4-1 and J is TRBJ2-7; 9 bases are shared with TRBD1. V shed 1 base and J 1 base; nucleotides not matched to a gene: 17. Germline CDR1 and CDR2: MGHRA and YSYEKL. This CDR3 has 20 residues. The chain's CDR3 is CASSQAQGTGFISRSYEQYF. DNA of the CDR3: TGCGCCAGCAGCCAAGCTCAGGGGACAGGGTTCATCTCGAGGTCCTACGAGCAGTACTTC.

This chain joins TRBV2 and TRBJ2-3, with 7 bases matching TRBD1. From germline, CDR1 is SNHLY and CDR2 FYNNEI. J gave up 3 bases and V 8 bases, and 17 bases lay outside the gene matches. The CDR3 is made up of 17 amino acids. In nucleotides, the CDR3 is TGTGCCAGCCTCAAGGAGACAGGGCTGATAGCGACAGATACGCAGTATTTT. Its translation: CASLKETGLIATDTQYF.

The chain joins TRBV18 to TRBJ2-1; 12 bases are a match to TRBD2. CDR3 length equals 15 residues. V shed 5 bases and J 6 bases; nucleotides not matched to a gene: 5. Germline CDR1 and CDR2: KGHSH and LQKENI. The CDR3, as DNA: TGTGCCAGCTCAGGGAGGACTAGCGGGATCAATGAGCAGTTCTTC. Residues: CASSGRTSGINEQFF.

This chain's CDR3 is CASSQDLTRSVQETQYF. DNA of the CDR3: TGCGCCAGCAGCCAAGATCTGACCAGGAGCGTACAAGAGACCCAGTACTTC. The gene calls are TRBV4-3 and TRBJ2-5; D not resolved. There are 17 residues in the CDR3. Trimming pared 0 bases from V and 2 bases from J, leaving 16 bases between. From germline, CDR1 is LGHNA and CDR2 YSLEER.

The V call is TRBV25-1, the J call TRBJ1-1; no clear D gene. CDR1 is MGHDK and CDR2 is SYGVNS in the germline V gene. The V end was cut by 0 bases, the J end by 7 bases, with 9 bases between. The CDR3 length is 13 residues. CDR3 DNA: TGTGCCAGCAGTGAATATGGACTTAATGAAGCTTTCTTT. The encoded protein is CASSEYGLNEAFF.

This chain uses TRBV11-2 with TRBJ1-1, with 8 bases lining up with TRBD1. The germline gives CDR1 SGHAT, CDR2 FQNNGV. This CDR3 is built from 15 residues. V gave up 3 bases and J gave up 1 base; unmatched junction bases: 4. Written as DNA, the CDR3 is TGTGCCAGCAGCTTTTCAGGGGGCCCGAACACTGAAGCTTTCTTT. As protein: CASSFSGGPNTEAFF.

CDR3 in DNA: TGTGCCAGCACCCGTGGACAGGGAAGGGGAAACACCATATATTTT. This codes for CASTRGQGRGNTIYF. The chain links TRBV6-6 to TRBJ1-3; 8 nucleotides line up with TRBD1. Germline CDR1 MNHNY, CDR2 SVGAGI (reference sequence). V was clipped by 7 bases and J by 4 bases; unmatched bases: 9. The CDR3 sequence is 15 residues long.

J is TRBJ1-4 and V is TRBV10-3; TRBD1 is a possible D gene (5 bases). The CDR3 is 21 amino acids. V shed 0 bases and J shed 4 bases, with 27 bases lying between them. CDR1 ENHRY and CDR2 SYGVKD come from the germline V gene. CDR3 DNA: TGTGCCATCAGTGAGTCGATAGAAGGGGTCGGCCACTACGTGGGTAATGAAAAACTGTTTTTT. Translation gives CAISESIEGVGHYVGNEKLFF.